This T cell receptor (beta chain) originates from a study of Graves' ophthalmopathy and Graves' hyperthyroidism. Study-wide results and caveats: In blood appeared most of the expanded thyroid clonotypes whose frequency exceeded 0.001.

CDR3 regions of TCR beta were amplified from RNA transcripts. Second-round multiplex PCR came after a first-round RT-PCR that employed HTBI primers. TCRdb re-analysed the multiplex PCR reads in MiXCR, keeping a single row per CDR3 protein. The data show hundreds of thousands of distinct CDR3 sequences, around 40% seen once. V was pared by 6 bases and J by 0 bases, with 8 bases between. CDR1 and CDR2 from the germline V gene are SQVTM and ANQGSEA. There are 12 residues in the CDR3. The study enrolled ophthalmopathy donors with moderate-to-severe activity, CAS ≥3, NOSPECS ≥4 and duration under 3 months. PBMCs came from less than 13 ml of fresh peripheral blood. This clonotype was found a few times. The target antigen is unknown. This could be a read error, since a much larger clone is one nucleotide away.

Sequencing input: peripheral blood. V is TRBV29-1 and J is TRBJ2-5; D remains unclear. The sequence derives from an adult man with Graves' ophthalmopathy. The CDR3 protein is CSVSKDQETQYF. The CDR3 bases are TGCAGCGTATCGAAGGACCAAGAGACCCAGTACTTC.